This T cell receptor (beta chain) was captured by sequencing in a study of response to subunit inactivated influenza vaccine. General study points: The authors suggested that every seasonal influenza vaccination recruits few new T cells.

MiXCR, applied by TCRdb to the RT-PCR reads, yields one record per CDR3 protein. The table includes 500,000 or so distinct CDR3 sequences, roughly 9.8% detected once. This clonotype was detected only a few times. The antigen remains unidentified. The CDR3 is made up of 12 amino acids. Trimming took 4 bases from V and 8 from J, leaving 11 bases between them. Germline loops: CDR1 MNHEY, CDR2 SVGEGT. The chain is built from TRBV6-2 or TRBV6-3 and TRBJ1-2; D is uncertain. The material sequenced was PBMCs from blood, taken roughly 45 days after vaccination. This receptor was taken from a man aged 45-65 years who received an inactivated influenza vaccine. This chain's CDR3 is CASSSGRIGYTF. The CDR3 DNA reads as TGTGCCAGCAGTTCCGGGCGGATCGGCTACACCTTC.